This T cell receptor (beta chain) was documented in a study of control samples from healthy donors and cancer patients. Trimming cost V 6 bases and J 8 bases, with 10 bases left between them. CDR1 and CDR2 from the germline V gene are MNHEY and SVGAGI. This CDR3 spans 11 amino acids. Produced via immunoSEQ multiplex PCR; TCRdb's table is partial and in-frame only. This sample has around 190,000 clones, with approximately 92% found just once. V usage is TRBV6-5 and J usage is TRBJ1-1; D remains ambiguous. This receptor was obtained from a young man in good health. Source material: blood. The CDR3 DNA reads as TGTGCCAGCAGGGCCCGTTGGGAAGCTTTCTTT. It specifies CASRARWEAFF.